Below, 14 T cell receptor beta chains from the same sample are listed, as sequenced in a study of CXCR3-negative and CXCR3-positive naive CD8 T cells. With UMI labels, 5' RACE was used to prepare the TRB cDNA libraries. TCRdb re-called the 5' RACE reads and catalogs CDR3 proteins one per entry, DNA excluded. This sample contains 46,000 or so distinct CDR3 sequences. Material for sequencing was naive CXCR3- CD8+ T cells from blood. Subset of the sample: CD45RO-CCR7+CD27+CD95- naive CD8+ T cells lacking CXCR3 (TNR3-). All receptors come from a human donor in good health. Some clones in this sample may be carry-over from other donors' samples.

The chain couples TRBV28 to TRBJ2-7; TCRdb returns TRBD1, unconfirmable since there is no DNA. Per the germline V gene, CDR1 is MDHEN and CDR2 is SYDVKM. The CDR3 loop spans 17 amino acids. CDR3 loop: CASSNDRDRGSSYEQYF. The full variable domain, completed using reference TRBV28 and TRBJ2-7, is DVKVTQSSRYLVKRTGEKVFLECVQDMDHENMFWYRQDPGLGLRLIYFSYDVKMKEKGDIPEGYSVSREKKERFSLILESASTNQTSMYLCASSNDRDRGSSYEQYFGPGTRLTVT.

CDR3 region: CASSPSYNEQFF. The V call is TRBV2, the J call TRBJ2-1. Germline V lookup: CDR1 SNHLY, CDR2 FYNNEI. This CDR3 region has 12 residues.

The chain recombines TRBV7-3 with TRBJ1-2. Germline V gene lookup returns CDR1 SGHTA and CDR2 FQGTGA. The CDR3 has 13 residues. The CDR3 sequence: CASSLSGDYGYTF.

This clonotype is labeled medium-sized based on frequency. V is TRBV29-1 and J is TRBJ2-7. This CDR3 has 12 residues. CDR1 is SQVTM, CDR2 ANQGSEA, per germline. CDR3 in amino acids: CSVEGIAYEQYF.

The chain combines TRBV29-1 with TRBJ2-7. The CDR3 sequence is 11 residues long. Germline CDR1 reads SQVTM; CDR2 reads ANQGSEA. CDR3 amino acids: CSVGGVYEQYF.

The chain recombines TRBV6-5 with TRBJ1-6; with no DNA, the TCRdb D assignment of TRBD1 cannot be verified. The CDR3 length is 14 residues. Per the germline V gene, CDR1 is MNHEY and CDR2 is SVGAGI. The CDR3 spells CASSQSGGGSPLHF.

CDR3 in amino acids: CASSVSLGVSRQEAFF. The V call is TRBV9, the J call TRBJ1-1; the TCRdb D gene call, TRBD1, has no DNA to confirm it. Germline CDR1 SGDLS, CDR2 YYNGEE. The CDR3 is made up of 16 amino acids.

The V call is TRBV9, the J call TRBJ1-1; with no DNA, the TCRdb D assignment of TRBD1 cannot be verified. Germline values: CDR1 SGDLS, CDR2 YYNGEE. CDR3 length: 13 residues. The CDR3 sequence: CASSGTGKTEAFF.

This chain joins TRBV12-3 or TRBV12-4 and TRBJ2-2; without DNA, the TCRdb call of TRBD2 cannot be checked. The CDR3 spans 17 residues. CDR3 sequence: CASSFPLAGGRTGELFF.

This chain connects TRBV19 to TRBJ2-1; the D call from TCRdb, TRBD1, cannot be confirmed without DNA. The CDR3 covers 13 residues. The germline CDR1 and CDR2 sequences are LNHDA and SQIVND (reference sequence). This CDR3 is CASRGQGYAEQFF.

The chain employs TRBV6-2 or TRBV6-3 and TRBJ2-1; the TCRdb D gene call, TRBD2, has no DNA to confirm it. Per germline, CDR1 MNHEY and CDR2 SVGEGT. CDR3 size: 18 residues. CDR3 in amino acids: CASSYASGEVSSYNEQFF.

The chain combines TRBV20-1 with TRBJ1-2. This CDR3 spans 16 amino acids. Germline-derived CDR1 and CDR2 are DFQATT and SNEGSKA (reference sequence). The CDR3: CSAPAGGPANLYGYTF.

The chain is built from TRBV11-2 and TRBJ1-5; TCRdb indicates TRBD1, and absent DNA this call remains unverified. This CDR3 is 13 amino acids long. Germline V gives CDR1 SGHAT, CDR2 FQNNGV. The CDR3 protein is CASSTGRGQPQHF.

CDR3: CSARSWEENQPQHF. This chain uses TRBV20-1 with TRBJ1-5. CDR1 is DFQATT and CDR2 is SNEGSKA in the germline V gene (reference sequence). This CDR3 contains 14 residues.